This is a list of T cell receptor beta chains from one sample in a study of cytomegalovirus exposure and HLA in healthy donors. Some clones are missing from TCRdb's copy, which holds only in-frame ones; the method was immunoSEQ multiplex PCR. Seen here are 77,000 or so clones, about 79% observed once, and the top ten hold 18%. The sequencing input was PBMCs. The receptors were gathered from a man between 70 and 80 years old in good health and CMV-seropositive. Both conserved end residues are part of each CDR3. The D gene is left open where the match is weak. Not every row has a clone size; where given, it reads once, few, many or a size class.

cdr3_nt: TGTGCCAGCAGCCCCTGGACACAAACCCTATACAATGAGCAGTTCTTC
cdr3_aa: CASSPWTQTLYNEQFF
v_call: TRBV28
j_call: TRBJ2-1
d_call: NA
clone_size: NA

cdr3_nt: TGCAGCGTTGCAAATCGGTCGTGGACATTCTCCACTGAAGCTTTCTTT
cdr3_aa: CSVANRSWTFSTEAFF
v_call: TRBV29-1
j_call: TRBJ1-1
d_call: NA
clone_size: once

cdr3_nt: TGCGCCAGCAGCCAAGATAGGGCCGGGGGAGGTGAAAAACTGTTTTTT
cdr3_aa: CASSQDRAGGGEKLFF
v_call: TRBV4-3
j_call: TRBJ1-4
d_call: NA
clone_size: NA

cdr3_nt: TGTGCCAGCAGTGCTACAGGGGCCCCTAATGAGCAGTTCTTC
cdr3_aa: CASSATGAPNEQFF
v_call: TRBV6-1
j_call: TRBJ2-1
d_call: TRBD1
clone_size: NA

cdr3_nt: TGTGCCAGCAGTTGGGAGGGGCCTTCCTACAATGAGCAGTTCTTC
cdr3_aa: CASSWEGPSYNEQFF
v_call: TRBV6-6
j_call: TRBJ2-1
d_call: TRBD2
clone_size: NA

cdr3_nt: TGTGCCAGCAGCTTATCGCCGGGAACCGGTGGCGAGCAGTACTTC
cdr3_aa: CASSLSPGTGGEQYF
v_call: TRBV7-3
j_call: TRBJ2-7
d_call: NA
clone_size: NA

cdr3_nt: TGTGCCAGCAGTGAGGCTAGCGGGGGAAAGACCCAGTACTTC
cdr3_aa: CASSEASGGKTQYF
v_call: TRBV2
j_call: TRBJ2-5
d_call: TRBD2
clone_size: NA

cdr3_nt: TGTGCCAGCAGCGTGCAAGCGGGACTTACTGAGACCCAGTACTTC
cdr3_aa: CASSVQAGLTETQYF
v_call: TRBV9
j_call: TRBJ2-5
d_call: TRBD2
clone_size: NA

cdr3_nt: TGCGCCAGCAGCTGGGGGGGAAACACTGAAGCTTTCTTT
cdr3_aa: CASSWGGNTEAFF
v_call: TRBV5-1
j_call: TRBJ1-1
d_call: NA
clone_size: NA

cdr3_nt: TGTGCCAGCAGCTTAGCCCCGGGCTACGAGCAGTACTTC
cdr3_aa: CASSLAPGYEQYF
v_call: TRBV7-6
j_call: TRBJ2-7
d_call: NA
clone_size: NA

cdr3_nt: TGTGCCAGCAAGTTGACAGCCCTAGGCAACTATGGCTACACCTTC
cdr3_aa: CASKLTALGNYGYTF
v_call: TRBV6-5
j_call: TRBJ1-2
d_call: NA
clone_size: NA

cdr3_nt: TGTGCCAGCGGCGGGGCTATGGCCACCGGGGAGCTGTTTTTT
cdr3_aa: CASGGAMATGELFF
v_call: TRBV2
j_call: TRBJ2-2
d_call: NA
clone_size: NA

cdr3_nt: TGTGCCAGCAGAGCGACAGGAGATAGCAATCAGCCCCAGCATTTT
cdr3_aa: CASRATGDSNQPQHF
v_call: TRBV6-5
j_call: TRBJ1-5
d_call: NA
clone_size: NA

cdr3_nt: TGTGCCAGCAGCGTAGCCATTGGAGGGGCCTCCTATAATTCACCCCTCCACTTT
cdr3_aa: CASSVAIGGASYNSPLHF
v_call: TRBV9
j_call: TRBJ1-6
d_call: NA
clone_size: NA

cdr3_nt: TGTGCCAGCAGACCCGAGGGACTCCTCAAGGTGGAGCAGTACTTC
cdr3_aa: CASRPEGLLKVEQYF
v_call: TRBV28
j_call: TRBJ2-7
d_call: NA
clone_size: NA

cdr3_nt: TGTGCCAGCAGCGGATACCTAGCGGGAGGCACAGATACGCAGTATTTT
cdr3_aa: CASSGYLAGGTDTQYF
v_call: TRBV9
j_call: TRBJ2-3
d_call: TRBD2
clone_size: NA

cdr3_nt: TGTGCTTCCCGAGGGACTAGCGGGACTTACGAGCAGTACTTC
cdr3_aa: CASRGTSGTYEQYF
v_call: TRBV30
j_call: TRBJ2-7
d_call: TRBD2
clone_size: NA

cdr3_nt: TGTGCCAGCAACAGGGACAGCTCTGGAAACACCATATATTTT
cdr3_aa: CASNRDSSGNTIYF
v_call: TRBV7-9
j_call: TRBJ1-3
d_call: TRBD1
clone_size: NA

cdr3_nt: TGTGCCAGCAGCCCGGGGGGGTACAGGGAGACACCCCTCCACTTT
cdr3_aa: CASSPGGYRETPLHF
v_call: TRBV5-6
j_call: TRBJ1-6
d_call: NA
clone_size: NA

cdr3_nt: TGTGCCAGCAGTTCGACTAGGCTCGATGAGCAGTTCTTC
cdr3_aa: CASSSTRLDEQFF
v_call: TRBV6-1
j_call: TRBJ2-1
d_call: NA
clone_size: NA

cdr3_nt: TGTGCCAGCAGCGATGGAAACGGAGACACCATATATTTT
cdr3_aa: CASSDGNGDTIYF
v_call: TRBV9
j_call: TRBJ1-3
d_call: NA
clone_size: NA

cdr3_nt: TGCGCCAGCAGCCAAGACCTCCAGGGGCTCGGGGAGACCCAGTACTTC
cdr3_aa: CASSQDLQGLGETQYF
v_call: TRBV4-3
j_call: TRBJ2-5
d_call: NA
clone_size: NA

cdr3_nt: TGTGCCAGCAGTGAGCAGGCGTTCGATAGCAATCAGCCCCAGCATTTT
cdr3_aa: CASSEQAFDSNQPQHF
v_call: TRBV6-1
j_call: TRBJ1-5
d_call: NA
clone_size: few

cdr3_nt: TGTGCCAGTAGTCGACAGGAGACCTACGAGCAGTACTTC
cdr3_aa: CASSRQETYEQYF
v_call: TRBV19
j_call: TRBJ2-7
d_call: NA
clone_size: NA

cdr3_nt: TGTGCCATCCGGCGGGACAGCATTTCGAACACCGGGGAGCTGTTTTTT
cdr3_aa: CAIRRDSISNTGELFF
v_call: TRBV10-3
j_call: TRBJ2-2
d_call: NA
clone_size: NA

cdr3_nt: TGTGCCAGCAGCTTGTATACAGGGTACGGCACCGGGGAGCTGTTTTTT
cdr3_aa: CASSLYTGYGTGELFF
v_call: TRBV7-2
j_call: TRBJ2-2
d_call: NA
clone_size: NA

cdr3_nt: TGTGCCAGCTTGCAGGGGGAGATGAACACTGAAGCTTTCTTT
cdr3_aa: CASLQGEMNTEAFF
v_call: TRBV2
j_call: TRBJ1-1
d_call: TRBD1
clone_size: NA

cdr3_nt: TGTGCCATCAGTGAGGACAGGGCCGTGAACACTGAAGCTTTCTTT
cdr3_aa: CAISEDRAVNTEAFF
v_call: TRBV10-3
j_call: TRBJ1-1
d_call: TRBD1
clone_size: NA

cdr3_nt: TGTGCCAGCAGCTTAGAACACACTACCTATGGCTACACCTTC
cdr3_aa: CASSLEHTTYGYTF
v_call: TRBV7-9
j_call: TRBJ1-2
d_call: NA
clone_size: NA

cdr3_nt: TGTGCCAGCAGTGGGACTAGCGGGAGGATTGAGGCCGGGGAGCTGTTTTTT
cdr3_aa: CASSGTSGRIEAGELFF
v_call: TRBV6-1
j_call: TRBJ2-2
d_call: TRBD2
clone_size: NA

cdr3_nt: TGTGCCAGCAGCTTAGATTATGCGGGGGCGGACACCGGGGAGCTGTTTTTT
cdr3_aa: CASSLDYAGADTGELFF
v_call: TRBV11-2
j_call: TRBJ2-2
d_call: NA
clone_size: NA

cdr3_nt: TGTGCCAGCAGGAATAACAGGGGATGGGAGACCCAGTACTTC
cdr3_aa: CASRNNRGWETQYF
v_call: TRBV6-5
j_call: TRBJ2-5
d_call: TRBD1
clone_size: NA

cdr3_nt: TGTGCCAGCAGCTTAGGGAGCCTAGCACCTACGGGGGAGCAGTTCTTC
cdr3_aa: CASSLGSLAPTGEQFF
v_call: TRBV7-9
j_call: TRBJ2-1
d_call: NA
clone_size: NA

cdr3_nt: TGTGCCACCAGCAGAGATTCAGGGGGTAGCAATGAGCAGTTCTTC
cdr3_aa: CATSRDSGGSNEQFF
v_call: TRBV15
j_call: TRBJ2-1
d_call: TRBD1
clone_size: NA

cdr3_nt: TGTGCCAGCAGGCACAGGGGGACGGACTTC
cdr3_aa: CASRHRGTDF
v_call: TRBV7-6
j_call: TRBJ2-7
d_call: TRBD1
clone_size: NA

cdr3_nt: TGTGCCAGCAGCTCCGCCGGGACTAGCGGGAGGACCCAGTACTTC
cdr3_aa: CASSSAGTSGRTQYF
v_call: TRBV7-2
j_call: TRBJ2-5
d_call: TRBD2
clone_size: NA

cdr3_nt: TGTGCCAGCAGCCGAGGGACTGAGGCTGCTGAAGCTTTCTTT
cdr3_aa: CASSRGTEAAEAFF
v_call: TRBV7-2
j_call: TRBJ1-1
d_call: NA
clone_size: NA

cdr3_nt: TGTGCCAGCAGCTTGGTCTCCGTATATGGCTACACCTTC
cdr3_aa: CASSLVSVYGYTF
v_call: TRBV5-4
j_call: TRBJ1-2
d_call: NA
clone_size: once

cdr3_nt: TGTGCCAGTCAGGACAGACCTAACTATGGCTACACCTTC
cdr3_aa: CASQDRPNYGYTF
v_call: TRBV19
j_call: TRBJ1-2
d_call: NA
clone_size: NA

cdr3_nt: TGCAGCTTGATGGACAGTAACTATGGCTACACCTTC
cdr3_aa: CSLMDSNYGYTF
v_call: TRBV29-1
j_call: TRBJ1-2
d_call: NA
clone_size: few

cdr3_nt: TGTGCCAGCGGCGCGGGAGAAGCCGGGGAGCTGTTTTTT
cdr3_aa: CASGAGEAGELFF
v_call: TRBV6-5
j_call: TRBJ2-2
d_call: TRBD2
clone_size: once

cdr3_nt: TGTGCCAGCAGCTTAGGGAGGGGTGGCTACACCTTC
cdr3_aa: CASSLGRGGYTF
v_call: TRBV7-9
j_call: TRBJ1-2
d_call: NA
clone_size: NA

cdr3_nt: TGCGCCAGCAGGTCGAGAGAGTCCTCCTACGAGCAGTACTTC
cdr3_aa: CASRSRESSYEQYF
v_call: TRBV5-1
j_call: TRBJ2-7
d_call: NA
clone_size: NA

cdr3_nt: TGTGCCAGCTCACCCCAGGTCAGGGGGGCTCTCTACGAGCAGTACTTC
cdr3_aa: CASSPQVRGALYEQYF
v_call: TRBV18
j_call: TRBJ2-7
d_call: NA
clone_size: NA

cdr3_nt: TGTGCCAGCAGCCCGGCCCCGGGACAGGGGAAGGACGAGCAGTACTTC
cdr3_aa: CASSPAPGQGKDEQYF
v_call: TRBV7-2
j_call: TRBJ2-7
d_call: TRBD1
clone_size: NA

cdr3_nt: TGCGCCAGCAGCCAACCCGACAGGCTCTCTAACTATGGCTACACCTTC
cdr3_aa: CASSQPDRLSNYGYTF
v_call: TRBV4-1
j_call: TRBJ1-2
d_call: NA
clone_size: NA

cdr3_nt: TGTGCCAGCTCACCTCGTGCAGGGGACGATGAGCAGTTCTTC
cdr3_aa: CASSPRAGDDEQFF
v_call: TRBV18
j_call: TRBJ2-1
d_call: NA
clone_size: NA

cdr3_nt: TGTGCCAGCAGGCCAGACCGGGGGGGCGGGGCAGATACGCAGTATTTT
cdr3_aa: CASRPDRGGGADTQYF
v_call: TRBV2
j_call: TRBJ2-3
d_call: TRBD2
clone_size: NA

cdr3_nt: TGCGCCAGCAGTGAGCAGGGGGTCTACAATGAGCAGTTCTTC
cdr3_aa: CASSEQGVYNEQFF
v_call: TRBV10-1
j_call: TRBJ2-1
d_call: TRBD1
clone_size: NA

cdr3_nt: TGTGCCAGCACGGGACTAGCCGACAATGAGCAGTTCTTC
cdr3_aa: CASTGLADNEQFF
v_call: TRBV6-5
j_call: TRBJ2-1
d_call: TRBD2
clone_size: NA

cdr3_nt: TGCAGTGCTAGTCTGTTGGAGACCCAGTACTTC
cdr3_aa: CSASLLETQYF
v_call: TRBV20-1
j_call: TRBJ2-5
d_call: NA
clone_size: NA

cdr3_nt: TGTGCCAGCAATAGCGGGGGGAGGAACACCGGGGAGCTGTTTTTT
cdr3_aa: CASNSGGRNTGELFF
v_call: TRBV2
j_call: TRBJ2-2
d_call: TRBD2
clone_size: NA

cdr3_nt: TGTGCCAGTACCTCTCTCTCCGGACAGGGTCATCAGCCCCAGCATTTT
cdr3_aa: CASTSLSGQGHQPQHF
v_call: TRBV19
j_call: TRBJ1-5
d_call: TRBD1
clone_size: NA

cdr3_nt: TGTGCCAGCAGTCGGACAGGCCAAAACACCGGGGAGCTGTTTTTT
cdr3_aa: CASSRTGQNTGELFF
v_call: TRBV7-3
j_call: TRBJ2-2
d_call: TRBD1
clone_size: NA

cdr3_nt: TGTGCCAGCAGTACCGGACAGGGGGCGGATAATCAGCCCCAGCATTTT
cdr3_aa: CASSTGQGADNQPQHF
v_call: TRBV28
j_call: TRBJ1-5
d_call: TRBD1
clone_size: NA

cdr3_nt: TGTGCCGTGGCAGGGGGCTCCTACGAGCAGTACTTC
cdr3_aa: CAVAGGSYEQYF
v_call: TRBV30
j_call: TRBJ2-7
d_call: TRBD1
clone_size: NA

cdr3_nt: TGTGCCAGGGACAGGGGGCGCTACGAGCAGTACTTC
cdr3_aa: CARDRGRYEQYF
v_call: TRBV19
j_call: TRBJ2-7
d_call: TRBD1
clone_size: NA

cdr3_nt: TGTGCCAGCAGGCCCGGGACAGCAGGGAATTCACCCCTCCACTTT
cdr3_aa: CASRPGTAGNSPLHF
v_call: TRBV14
j_call: TRBJ1-6
d_call: TRBD1
clone_size: once

cdr3_nt: TGTGCCAGCCAGGGGGCGAACACCGGGGAGCTGTTTTTT
cdr3_aa: CASQGANTGELFF
v_call: TRBV2
j_call: TRBJ2-2
d_call: TRBD1
clone_size: NA

cdr3_nt: TGTGCCAGCAGCCAAGATTCGCGGGAGCAGTACTTC
cdr3_aa: CASSQDSREQYF
v_call: TRBV14
j_call: TRBJ2-7
d_call: NA
clone_size: NA